Shown below are 15 T cell receptor beta chains from a single sample sequenced in a study of technical replicates of blood from a handful of donors (dated by TCRdb to about 2017). The library was obtained by the immunoSEQ multiplex PCR assay. This is the immuneACCESS table as TCRdb keeps it, with only in-frame sequences that have V and J called. A part of the clones is gone; compared with another copy, unresolved V genes explain less than half, and the rest is unexplained. The sample table holds about 80,000 clones, of which 95% to 98% were seen once. Over 0.15% of the sample is held by the ten biggest clonotypes. Sequencing used T cells isolated from PBMCs. The receptors were gathered from a human donor in good health.

The genes are TRBV4-1 and TRBJ2-7; D gene uncertain. The CDR3 is 16 residues long. The V and J ends lost 1 base and 3 bases respectively, with 16 bases between them. Germline CDR1 is MGHRA and CDR2 is YSYEKL. The CDR3 region is CASSQGGEPVGYEQYF. CDR3 DNA sequence: TGCGCCAGCAGCCAAGGAGGTGAGCCCGTAGGCTACGAGCAGTACTTC.

This clone was observed a handful of times. The chain joins TRBV6-5 to TRBJ1-5; TRBD1 is a possible D gene (6 bases). Germline V gene lookup returns CDR1 MNHEY and CDR2 SVGAGI. The CDR3 sequence is 15 residues long. Trimming pared 3 bases from V and 1 base from J, leaving 10 bases between. CDR3 residues: CASSYRGQSNQPQHF. In DNA form, the CDR3 reads TGTGCCAGCAGTTATCGAGGACAGAGCAATCAGCCCCAGCATTTT.

J is TRBJ2-7 and V is TRBV4-1; TRBD2 matches at 9 bases. This CDR3 has 16 residues. J was trimmed by 4 bases and V by 1 base; bases with no gene match: 8. The germline V gene has CDR1 MGHRA and CDR2 YSYEKL. Here the CDR3 reads CASSQALAGGRYEQYF. CDR3 sequence (DNA): TGCGCCAGCAGCCAAGCTCTGGCGGGGGGGCGGTACGAGCAGTACTTC.

The rearrangement joins TRBV5-1 to TRBJ2-1; D ambiguous. This CDR3 spans 14 amino acids. CDR1 and CDR2 from the germline V gene are SGHRS and YFSETQ. V lost 0 bases and J 8 bases, leaving 12 bases between the germline ends. The CDR3 loop reads CASSLAYGSDEQFF. CDR3 nucleotide sequence: TGCGCCAGCAGCTTGGCCTACGGGTCGGATGAGCAGTTCTTC.

The chain combines TRBV29-1 with TRBJ2-6; tentative D call: TRBD1 (6 bases). Germline V gives CDR1 SQVTM, CDR2 ANQGSEA. With 7 bases removed from V and 2 bases from J, the gap between germline ends came to 9 bases. This CDR3 spans 13 amino acids. CDR3 nucleotide sequence: TGCAGCGCCGGGACAACTGGGGCCAACGTCCTGACTTTC. Translated: CSAGTTGANVLTF.

This clone was seen only once. The chain employs TRBV2 and TRBJ2-1, with 7 positions matching TRBD2. The CDR3 is 14 amino acids. Germline-derived CDR1 and CDR2 are SNHLY and FYNNEI. The trim removed 5 bases at V and 4 bases at J, leaving 5 bases unmatched. DNA for the CDR3: TGTGCCAGCAGTCGGACTAGGGGATACAATGAGCAGTTCTTC. This codes for CASSRTRGYNEQFF.

This chain uses TRBV14 with TRBJ2-5; possibly TRBD1 for D (7 bases). CDR1 and CDR2 (germline): SGHDN, FVKESK. Trimming cost V 8 bases and J 7 bases, with 14 bases left between them. This CDR3 comprises 12 residues. The CDR3 here is CASGGTAGTQYF. The CDR3 bases are TGTGCCAGCGGGGGGACAGCCGGGACCCAGTACTTC.

J is TRBJ1-5 and V is TRBV6-5, with D unclear. CDR3 size: 14 residues. The V gene lost 0 bases and the J gene lost 1 base, with 4 bases spanning the gap. Germline values: CDR1 MNHEY, CDR2 SVGAGI. Here the CDR3 reads CASSYSGSNQPQHF. CDR3 in DNA: TGTGCCAGCAGTTACTCGGGCAGCAATCAGCCCCAGCATTTT.

The chain is built from TRBV7-8 and TRBJ1-4; D gene ambiguous. This CDR3 is built from 16 residues. Trimming removed 5 bases at V and 0 bases at J, with 13 bases between. Per the germline V gene, CDR1 is SGHVS and CDR2 is FQNEAQ. CDR3 sequence reads: CASSPWESATNEKLFF. CDR3 DNA: TGTGCCAGCAGCCCCTGGGAGAGTGCAACTAATGAAAAACTGTTTTTT.

This clone was recorded only once. The chain carries TRBV4-1 and TRBJ2-5; D is perhaps TRBD1 (5 bases). The V gene lost 0 bases and the J gene lost 4 bases, with 12 bases spanning the gap. CDR1 is MGHRA and CDR2 is YSYEKL in the germline V gene. The CDR3 runs 15 residues. This CDR3 reads CASSQDWGHAETQYF. Written as DNA, the CDR3 is TGCGCCAGCAGCCAAGATTGGGGCCACGCAGAGACCCAGTACTTC.

The chain couples TRBV2 to TRBJ2-7, with no clear D. In germline, CDR1 is SNHLY, CDR2 FYNNEI. V was trimmed by 6 bases and J by 0 bases, leaving 21 bases between them. The CDR3 loop spans 17 amino acids. CDR3 in amino acids: CASSYPLRGFNSYEQYF. The CDR3 DNA sequence: TGTGCCAGCAGCTACCCCCTCCGCGGCTTTAACTCCTACGAGCAGTACTTC.

This chain connects TRBV7-8 to TRBJ2-7; TRBD2 matches at 8 bases. This CDR3 is built from 17 residues. Germline lookup yields CDR1 SGHVS and CDR2 FQNEAQ. The V segment lost 1 base and the J segment 1 base; nucleotides outside the gene matches: 9. The CDR3 spells CASSLGVPGGPSYEQYF. CDR3 coding DNA: TGTGCCAGCAGCTTAGGCGTCCCGGGGGGGCCTTCCTACGAGCAGTACTTC. The full variable domain, its missing parts supplied by reference TRBV7-8 and TRBJ2-7, is GAGVSQSPRYKVAKRGQDVALRCDPISGHVSLFWYQQALGQGPEFLTYFQNEAQLDKSGLPSDRFFAERPEGSVSTLKIQRTQQEDSAVYLCASSLGVPGGPSYEQYFGPGTRLTVT.

V gene TRBV27 combines with J gene TRBJ2-1, with unresolved D. The germline V gene has CDR1 MNHEY and CDR2 SMNVEV (reference sequence). V was shortened by 6 bases and J by 7 bases, with 10 bases between the two germline ends. CDR3 length equals 12 residues. The CDR3 DNA reads TGTGCCAGCAGCTCGAATGAGAATGAGCAGTTCTTC. It translates to CASSSNENEQFF.

The chain combines TRBV5-8 with TRBJ2-7, with 7 positions matching TRBD1. The CDR3 covers 15 residues. CDR1 is SGHTS and CDR2 is YDEGEE in the germline V gene. Unmatched junction bases numbered 13, after V lost 3 bases and J lost 7 bases. Written as DNA, the CDR3 is TGTGCCAGCAGCTGGGGACAGCGCACTTTGGGTGAGCAGTACTTC. Protein: CASSWGQRTLGEQYF.

CDR3 in DNA: TGTGCCAGCTCCGAACGACAGGATGATGGCTACACCTTC. It yields the protein CASSERQDDGYTF. The chain links TRBV18 to TRBJ1-2, with a weak D call TRBD1 (6 bases). V was shortened by 6 bases and J by 6 bases, with 14 bases between the two germline ends. CDR3 size: 13 residues. Germline lookup yields CDR1 KGHSH and CDR2 LQKENI.